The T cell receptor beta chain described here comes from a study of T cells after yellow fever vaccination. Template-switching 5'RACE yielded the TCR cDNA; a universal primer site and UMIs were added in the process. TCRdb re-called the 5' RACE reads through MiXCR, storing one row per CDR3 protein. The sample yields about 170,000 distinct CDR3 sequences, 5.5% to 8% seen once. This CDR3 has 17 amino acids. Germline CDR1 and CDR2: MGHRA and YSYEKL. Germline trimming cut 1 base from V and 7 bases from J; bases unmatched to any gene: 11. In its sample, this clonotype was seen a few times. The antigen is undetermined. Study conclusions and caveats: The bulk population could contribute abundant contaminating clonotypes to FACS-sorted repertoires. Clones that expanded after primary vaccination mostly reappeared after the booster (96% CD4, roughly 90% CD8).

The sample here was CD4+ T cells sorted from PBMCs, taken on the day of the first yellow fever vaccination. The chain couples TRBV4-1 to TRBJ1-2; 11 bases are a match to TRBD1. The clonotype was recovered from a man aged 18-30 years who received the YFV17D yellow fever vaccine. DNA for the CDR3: TGCGCCAGCAGCCAAGTCGGACAGGGGGCGCGAAGGTCTGGCTACACCTTC. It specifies CASSQVGQGARRSGYTF.